A selection of T cell receptor beta chains follows, all from one sample in a study of CD8+ T cells in alopecia areata. Sequencing used immunoSEQ multiplex PCR; TCRdb keeps in-frame clones, though not all of them. Of hundreds of thousands of clones in the sample, more than 55% were seen once. The material was CD4+ T cells sorted from blood, obtained between weeks 43 and 45, from a patient treated with tofacitinib. These receptors were taken from a human donor with alopecia areata. Both conserved end residues are part of each CDR3. A D gene is named only where the DNA matches it firmly. Clone size is stated in some rows and not others, as once, few, many or a class when expanded.

V	size	D	J	CDR3	DNA
TRBV11-2	few	.	TRBJ2-5	CASSLDRETQYF	TGTGCCAGCAGCTTGGACAGAGAGACCCAGTACTTC
TRBV2	.	.	TRBJ2-3	CASSPFLDTQYF	TGTGCCAGCAGTCCGTTTCTGGATACGCAGTATTTT
TRBV19	.	.	TRBJ1-5	CASRPQQGSAQPQHF	TGTGCCAGTAGACCTCAACAGGGATCGGCTCAGCCCCAGCATTTT
TRBV15	.	.	TRBJ2-1	CATSRDGGKDNEQFF	TGTGCCACCAGCAGAGATGGTGGGAAGGACAATGAGCAGTTCTTC
TRBV12-5	.	.	TRBJ2-5	CASSDQGRGQYF	TGTGCTAGTTCAGATCAGGGAAGGGGCCAGTACTTC
TRBV29-1	.	.	TRBJ2-3	CSVGGPGGDTQYF	TGCAGCGTTGGGGGGCCCGGAGGAGATACGCAGTATTTT
TRBV29-1	few	TRBD1	TRBJ1-2	CSVEPRDRGEGYTF	TGCAGCGTTGAACCCCGGGACAGGGGGGAAGGCTACACCTTC
TRBV6-5	.	TRBD1	TRBJ1-5	CASRQGDQPQHF	TGTGCCAGCAGACAGGGGGATCAGCCCCAGCATTTT
TRBV14	.	TRBD2	TRBJ2-1	CASSLRTGRIDEQFF	TGTGCCAGCAGCCTTAGGACCGGGAGGATCGATGAGCAGTTCTTC
TRBV28	many	.	TRBJ1-1	CASMSGVKKAFF	TGTGCCAGCATGTCAGGGGTTAAGAAAGCTTTCTTT
TRBV6-1	.	.	TRBJ1-6	CASTPQTETPLHF	TGTGCCAGCACTCCCCAGACCGAGACACCCCTCCACTTT
TRBV9	few	.	TRBJ2-1	CASSVATRRGEQFF	TGTGCCAGCAGCGTAGCTACCCGGAGGGGCGAGCAGTTCTTC
TRBV29-1	.	.	TRBJ2-1	CSVEGRSSYNEQFF	TGCAGCGTTGAAGGGCGGAGCTCCTACAATGAGCAGTTCTTC
TRBV29-1	.	.	TRBJ1-2	CSVEGGSGYTF	TGCAGCGTTGAGGGCGGATCTGGCTACACCTTC
TRBV9	.	.	TRBJ1-5	CASSEAANQPQHF	TGTGCCAGCAGCGAGGCTGCGAATCAGCCCCAGCATTTT
TRBV6-1	.	.	TRBJ2-1	CAANYNEQFF	TGTGCCGCGAACTACAATGAGCAGTTCTTC
TRBV5-1	once	TRBD1	TRBJ1-6	CASRETGDSPLHF	TGCGCCAGCAGGGAAACAGGGGATTCACCCCTCCACTTT
TRBV27	.	.	TRBJ1-5	CASTLGPQHF	TGTGCCAGCACCTTAGGGCCCCAGCATTTT
TRBV29-1	.	.	TRBJ1-2	CSVDGRHGYTF	TGCAGCGTTGATGGGAGGCATGGCTACACCTTC
TRBV29-1	.	.	TRBJ2-6	CSVEGKTGKTGANVLTF	TGCAGCGTTGAAGGGAAAACAGGCAAGACTGGGGCCAACGTCCTGACTTTC
TRBV7-3	few	.	TRBJ1-1	CASSPQGRLGTEAFF	TGTGCCAGCAGCCCCCAGGGAAGGCTGGGCACTGAAGCTTTCTTT
TRBV5-1	.	TRBD2	TRBJ2-5	CASRFGASGSVETQYF	TGCGCCAGCAGGTTTGGGGCTAGCGGGAGTGTGGAGACCCAGTACTTC
TRBV11-2	few	TRBD2	TRBJ2-5	CASGAGLKTQYF	TGTGCCAGCGGAGCGGGGCTGAAGACCCAGTACTTC
TRBV7-3	.	TRBD1	TRBJ2-1	CASSSSTDLNRGSYNEQFF	TGTGCCAGCAGCTCGTCGACCGATCTTAACAGGGGCTCCTACAATGAGCAGTTCTTC
TRBV2	.	.	TRBJ1-5	CASSEADQPQHF	TGTGCCAGCAGTGAAGCGGATCAGCCCCAGCATTTT
TRBV9	.	.	TRBJ1-2	CASSPMDEGYYGYTF	TGTGCCAGCAGCCCAATGGACGAGGGTTACTATGGCTACACCTTC
TRBV30	.	.	TRBJ2-2	CAWSHPGLQGRELFF	TGTGCCTGGAGTCACCCGGGACTCCAGGGCCGGGAGCTGTTTTTT
TRBV29-1	few	TRBD1	TRBJ1-2	CSVESRGTGGADYGYTF	TGCAGCGTTGAGTCGCGGGGGACAGGGGGCGCGGACTATGGCTACACCTTC
TRBV29-1	.	.	TRBJ2-7	CSALGHSSYEQYF	TGCAGCGCCTTGGGGCACAGCTCCTACGAGCAGTACTTC
TRBV29-1	.	.	TRBJ2-2	CSATPLSNTGELFF	TGCAGCGCCACGCCCCTCTCGAACACCGGGGAGCTGTTTTTT
TRBV2	.	TRBD1	TRBJ1-2	CASSDRSRYGYTF	TGTGCCAGCTCGGACAGGTCGAGATATGGCTACACCTTC
TRBV7-2	.	.	TRBJ1-6	CASSLSGGKKAPLHF	TGTGCCAGCAGCCTGTCGGGGGGAAAGAAGGCACCCCTCCACTTT
TRBV7-9	.	.	TRBJ1-1	CASSSGTYTEAFF	TGTGCCAGCAGCTCGGGGACTTACACTGAAGCTTTCTTT
TRBV5-1	.	TRBD2	TRBJ2-4	CASSPDQGGGNIQYF	TGCGCCAGCAGCCCCGATCAGGGCGGGGGAAACATTCAGTACTTC
TRBV7-9	.	TRBD1	TRBJ2-7	CASSLEGQAAKQYF	TGTGCCAGCAGCTTAGAGGGACAGGCAGCAAAGCAGTACTTC
TRBV5-1	.	.	TRBJ2-3	CASSLPTEGDTQYF	TGCGCCAGCAGCTTGCCGACCGAAGGAGATACGCAGTATTTT
TRBV5-1	.	.	TRBJ1-1	CASSLSDYTEAFF	TGCGCCAGCAGCTTGTCGGATTACACTGAAGCTTTCTTT
TRBV29-1	.	.	TRBJ2-1	CSVRFLDGRVDEQFF	TGCAGCGTTAGGTTTTTGGACGGCCGAGTGGATGAGCAGTTCTTC
TRBV30	.	.	TRBJ1-3	CAWSGGNTIYF	TGTGCCTGGAGTGGGGGAAACACCATATATTTT
TRBV2	.	.	TRBJ1-2	CASRSQPTSYYGYTF	TGTGCCAGCAGGAGTCAACCGACCAGCTACTATGGCTACACCTTC
TRBV5-1	few	.	TRBJ1-1	CASSLGAMNTEAFF	TGCGCCAGCAGCCTCGGAGCTATGAACACTGAAGCTTTCTTT
TRBV12-5	once	.	TRBJ2-6	CASGLVLGTLSGANVLTF	TGTGCTAGTGGTTTGGTACTGGGGACGCTCTCTGGGGCCAACGTCCTGACTTTC
TRBV25-1	.	TRBD1	TRBJ1-4	CASSGDREEKLFF	TGTGCCAGCAGTGGGGACAGGGAGGAAAAACTGTTTTTT